This TCR beta chain emerged from a study of T cell changes during pregnancy in multiple sclerosis. Libraries were prepared by immunoSEQ multiplex PCR; TCRdb keeps only in-frame clonotypes and omits some of them. Of around 38,000 clones listed, roughly nine tenths are singletons. The V gene's germline CDR1 is MNHEY and CDR2 SVGAGI. This CDR3 contains 15 residues. V lost 4 bases, J lost 2 bases, and 15 bases lay in between. The TCR comes from a female donor with multiple sclerosis, enrolled in a pregnancy study. This chain uses TRBV6-5 with TRBJ2-7, with D perhaps TRBD1 (6 bases). The specimen was CD8+ T cells from peripheral blood mononuclear cells, collected in the third trimester of pregnancy. The CDR3 is CASSFSGQTTYEQYF. The CDR3 nucleotides read TGTGCCAGCAGTTTTAGTGGACAGACAACCTACGAGCAGTACTTC.